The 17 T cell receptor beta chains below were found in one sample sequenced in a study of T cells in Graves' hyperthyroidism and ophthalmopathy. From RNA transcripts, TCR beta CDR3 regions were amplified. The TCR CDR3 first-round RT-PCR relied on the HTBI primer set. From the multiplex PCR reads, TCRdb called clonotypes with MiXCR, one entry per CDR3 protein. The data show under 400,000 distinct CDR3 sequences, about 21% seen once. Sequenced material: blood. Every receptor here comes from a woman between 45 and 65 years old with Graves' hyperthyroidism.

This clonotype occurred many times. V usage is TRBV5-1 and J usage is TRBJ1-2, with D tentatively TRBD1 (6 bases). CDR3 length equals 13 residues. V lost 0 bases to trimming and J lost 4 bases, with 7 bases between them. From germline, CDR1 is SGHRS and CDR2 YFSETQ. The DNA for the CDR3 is TGCGCCAGCAGCTTGGGGGACATCTATGGCTACACCTTC. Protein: CASSLGDIYGYTF.

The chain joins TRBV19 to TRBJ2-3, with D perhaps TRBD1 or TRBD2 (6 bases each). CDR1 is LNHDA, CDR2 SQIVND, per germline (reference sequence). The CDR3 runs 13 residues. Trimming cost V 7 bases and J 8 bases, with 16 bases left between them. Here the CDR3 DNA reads TGTGCCAGTATACCGGGGGCGAGGGGTACGCAGTATTTT. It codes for CASIPGARGTQYF.

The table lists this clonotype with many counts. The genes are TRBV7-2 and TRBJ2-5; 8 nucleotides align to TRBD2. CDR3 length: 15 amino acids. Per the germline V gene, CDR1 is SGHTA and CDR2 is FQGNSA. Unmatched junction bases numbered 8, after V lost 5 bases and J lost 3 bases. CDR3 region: CASSPRGGNEETQYF. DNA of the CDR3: TGTGCCAGCAGCCCCCGCGGGGGGAACGAAGAGACCCAGTACTTC.

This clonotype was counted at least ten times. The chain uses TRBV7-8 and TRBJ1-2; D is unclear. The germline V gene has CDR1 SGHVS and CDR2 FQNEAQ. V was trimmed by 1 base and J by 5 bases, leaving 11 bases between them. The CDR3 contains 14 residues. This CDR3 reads CASSLGDKVYGYTF. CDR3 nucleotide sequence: TGTGCCAGCAGCTTAGGAGACAAGGTTTATGGCTACACCTTC.

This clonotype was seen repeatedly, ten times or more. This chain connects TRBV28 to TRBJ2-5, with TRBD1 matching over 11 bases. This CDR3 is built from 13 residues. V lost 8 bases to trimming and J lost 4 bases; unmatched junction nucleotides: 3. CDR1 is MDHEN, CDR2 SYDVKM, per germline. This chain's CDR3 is CASWTGGVETQYF. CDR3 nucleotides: TGTGCCAGCTGGACAGGGGGCGTAGAGACCCAGTACTTC.

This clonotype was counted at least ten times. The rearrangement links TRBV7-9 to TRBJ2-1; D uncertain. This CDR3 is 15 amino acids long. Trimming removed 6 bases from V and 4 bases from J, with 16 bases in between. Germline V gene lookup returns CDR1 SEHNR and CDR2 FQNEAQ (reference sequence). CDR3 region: CASSQDRVSYNEQFF. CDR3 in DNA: TGTGCCAGCAGTCAGGACCGTGTATCATACAATGAGCAGTTCTTC.

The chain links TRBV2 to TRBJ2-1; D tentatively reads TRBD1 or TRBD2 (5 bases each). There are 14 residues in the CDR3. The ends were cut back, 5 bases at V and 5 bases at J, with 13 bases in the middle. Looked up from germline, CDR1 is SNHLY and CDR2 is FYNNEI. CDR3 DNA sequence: TGTGCCAGCAGTTTAGGGACGCTTAACAATGAGCAGTTCTTC. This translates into CASSLGTLNNEQFF.

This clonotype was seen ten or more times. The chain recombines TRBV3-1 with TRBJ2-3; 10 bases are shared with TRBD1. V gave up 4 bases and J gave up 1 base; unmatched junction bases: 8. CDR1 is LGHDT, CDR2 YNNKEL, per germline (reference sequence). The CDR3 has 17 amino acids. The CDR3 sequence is CASSLRQGAPRTDTQYF. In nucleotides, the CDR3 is TGTGCCAGCAGCCTTCGACAGGGGGCCCCTCGCACAGATACGCAGTATTTT.

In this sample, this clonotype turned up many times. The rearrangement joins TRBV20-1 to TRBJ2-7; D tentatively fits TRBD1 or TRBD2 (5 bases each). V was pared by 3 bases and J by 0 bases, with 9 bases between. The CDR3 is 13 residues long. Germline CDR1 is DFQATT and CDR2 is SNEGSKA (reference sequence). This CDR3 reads CSASGTPSYEQYF. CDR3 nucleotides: TGCAGTGCTAGCGGGACCCCCTCCTACGAGCAGTACTTC.

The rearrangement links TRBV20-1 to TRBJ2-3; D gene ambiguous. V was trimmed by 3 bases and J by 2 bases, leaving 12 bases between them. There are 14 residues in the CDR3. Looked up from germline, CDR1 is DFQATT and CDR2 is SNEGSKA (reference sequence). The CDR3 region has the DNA TGCAGTGCTAGGCCCCCGGCCAACACAGATACGCAGTATTTT. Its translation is CSARPPANTDTQYF.

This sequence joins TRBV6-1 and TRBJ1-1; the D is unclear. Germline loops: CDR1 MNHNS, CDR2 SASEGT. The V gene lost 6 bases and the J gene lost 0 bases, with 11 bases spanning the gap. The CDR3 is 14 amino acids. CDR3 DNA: TGTGCCAGCAGAGGAGGACGGATGAACACTGAAGCTTTCTTT. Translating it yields CASRGGRMNTEAFF.

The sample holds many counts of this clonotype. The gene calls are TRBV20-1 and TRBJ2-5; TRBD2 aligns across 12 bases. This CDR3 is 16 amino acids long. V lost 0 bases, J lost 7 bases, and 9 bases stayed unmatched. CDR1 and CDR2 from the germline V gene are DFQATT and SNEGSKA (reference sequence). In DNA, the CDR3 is TGCAGTGCTAGAGATCTGCTAGCGGGAGGGCCAGGGACCCAGTACTTC. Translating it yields CSARDLLAGGPGTQYF.

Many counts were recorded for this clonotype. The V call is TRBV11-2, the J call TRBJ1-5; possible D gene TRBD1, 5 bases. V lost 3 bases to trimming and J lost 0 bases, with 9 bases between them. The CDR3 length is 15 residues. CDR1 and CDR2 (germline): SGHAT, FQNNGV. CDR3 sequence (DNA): TGTGCCAGCAGCTTGGGGCCGGATAGCAATCAGCCCCAGCATTTT. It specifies CASSLGPDSNQPQHF.

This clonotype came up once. The CDR3 loop reads CASSPTSGFNEQYF. CDR3 in DNA: TGTGCCAGCAGTCCCACTTCGGGGTTTAACGAGCAGTACTTC. This chain connects TRBV28 to TRBJ2-7, with D possibly being TRBD2 (5 bases). The germline CDR1 and CDR2 sequences are MDHEN and SYDVKM. CDR3 length: 14 residues. Between the trimmed V and J ends, which lost 5 bases and 5 bases, there was a span of 16 bases.

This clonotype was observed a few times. In DNA form, the CDR3 reads TGTGCCAGCAGTTACACTTCCGGGACAGGGGGGGATACGCAGTATTTT. This translates into CASSYTSGTGGDTQYF. The rearrangement joins TRBV6-6 to TRBJ2-3, with TRBD1 identical over 11 bases. There are 16 residues in the CDR3. Germline CDR1 is MNHNY and CDR2 is SVGAGI (reference sequence). V was clipped by 2 bases and J by 6 bases; unmatched bases: 7.

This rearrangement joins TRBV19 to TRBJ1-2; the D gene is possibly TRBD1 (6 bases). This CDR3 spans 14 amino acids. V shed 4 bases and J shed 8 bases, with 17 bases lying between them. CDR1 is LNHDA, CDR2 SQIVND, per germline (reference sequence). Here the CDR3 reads CASSSTGTSGGYTF. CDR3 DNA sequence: TGTGCCAGTAGTAGCACCGGGACATCGGGGGGCTACACCTTC.

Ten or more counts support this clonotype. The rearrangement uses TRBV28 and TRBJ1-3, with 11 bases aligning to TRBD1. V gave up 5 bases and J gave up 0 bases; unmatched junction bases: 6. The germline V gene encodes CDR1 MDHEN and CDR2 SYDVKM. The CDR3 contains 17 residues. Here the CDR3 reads CASSTLGQGVSGNTIYF. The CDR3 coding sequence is TGTGCCAGCAGTACATTGGGACAGGGGGTCTCTGGAAACACCATATATTTT.